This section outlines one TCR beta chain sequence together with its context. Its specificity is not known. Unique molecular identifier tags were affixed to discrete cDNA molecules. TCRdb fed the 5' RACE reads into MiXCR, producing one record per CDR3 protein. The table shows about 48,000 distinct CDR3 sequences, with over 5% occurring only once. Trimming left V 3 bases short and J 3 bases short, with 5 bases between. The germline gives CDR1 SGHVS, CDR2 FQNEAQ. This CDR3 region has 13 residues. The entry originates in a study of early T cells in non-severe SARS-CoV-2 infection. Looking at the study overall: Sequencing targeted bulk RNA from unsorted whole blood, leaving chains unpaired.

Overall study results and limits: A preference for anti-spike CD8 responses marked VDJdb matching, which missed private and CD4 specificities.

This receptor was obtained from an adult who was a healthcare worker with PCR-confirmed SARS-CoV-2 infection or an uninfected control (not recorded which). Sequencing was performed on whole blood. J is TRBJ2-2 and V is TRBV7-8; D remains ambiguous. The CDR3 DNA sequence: TGTGCCAGCAGCTTTCCTTACACCGGGGAGCTGTTTTTT. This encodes CASSFPYTGELFF.